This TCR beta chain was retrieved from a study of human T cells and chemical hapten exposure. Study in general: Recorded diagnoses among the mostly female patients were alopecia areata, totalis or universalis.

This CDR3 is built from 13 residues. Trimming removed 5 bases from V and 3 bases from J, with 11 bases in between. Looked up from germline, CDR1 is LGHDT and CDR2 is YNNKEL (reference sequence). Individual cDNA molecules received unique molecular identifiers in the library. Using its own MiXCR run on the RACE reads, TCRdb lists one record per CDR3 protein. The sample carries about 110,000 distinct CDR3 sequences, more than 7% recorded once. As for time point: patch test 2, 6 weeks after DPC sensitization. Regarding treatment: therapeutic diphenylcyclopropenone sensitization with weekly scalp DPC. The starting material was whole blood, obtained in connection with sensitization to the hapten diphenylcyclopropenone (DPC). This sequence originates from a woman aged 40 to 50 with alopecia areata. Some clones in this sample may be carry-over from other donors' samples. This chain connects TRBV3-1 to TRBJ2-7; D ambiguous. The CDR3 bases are TGTGCCAGCAGCGACGGATTTAGCTACGAGCAGTACTTC. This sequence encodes CASSDGFSYEQYF.